This T cell receptor (beta chain) was recovered during a study of shared clonotypes between healthy human individuals. Produced via immunoSEQ multiplex PCR; TCRdb's table is partial and in-frame only. Of 400,000 to 600,000 clones in the sample, more than 75% are singletons; the top ten hold approximately 13%. CDR1 and CDR2 from the germline V gene are LNHDA and SQIVND (reference sequence). The CDR3 is made up of 13 amino acids. Deletions cut 8 bases from V and 2 bases from J, with 13 bases between. The specimen sequenced was PBMCs. The V gene is TRBV19, the J gene TRBJ2-7, with D possibly being TRBD1 (5 bases). The source of this sequence is a woman aged 40 to 50 in good health. Some clones in this sample may be carry-over from other donors' samples. Here the CDR3 reads CASGTTGTYEQYF. The DNA of the CDR3 is TGTGCCAGTGGAACAACAGGAACCTACGAGCAGTACTTC.